One and the same sample provided the 2 T cell receptor beta chains below, sequenced in a study of metastatic and nonmetastatic thyroid tumors. Until they underwent thyroid surgery, no patient had received any treatment. TCRdb reprocessed the PCR reads using MiXCR. The sample consists of some 64,000 clones, about 3.8% of them appearing once. The sample comprised blood. The receptor set was obtained from a female donor with papillary thyroid cancer or a benign thyroid nodule (not recorded which). Some clones in this sample may be carry-over from other donors' samples.

The table lists this clone with many counts. The chain links TRBV28 to TRBJ1-3; no definite D call. Germline V gene sequence: CDR1 MDHEN, CDR2 SYDVKM. Trimming shortened V by 2 bases and J by 2 bases, and 7 bases separated the two germline ends. CDR3 length: 14 amino acids. CDR3 region: CASSLTVPGNTIYF. Here the CDR3 DNA reads TGTGCCAGCAGTTTAACAGTCCCTGGAAACACCATATATTTT.

This clone was counted ten times or more. The CDR3 sequence: CAHGLAGGSPGNEQFF. CDR3 nucleotide sequence: TGTGCCCACGGACTAGCGGGAGGGTCGCCGGGCAATGAGCAGTTCTTC. The chain couples TRBV6-1 to TRBJ2-1, with TRBD2 identical over 15 bases. CDR1 is MNHNS and CDR2 is SASEGT in the germline V gene. There are 16 residues in the CDR3. The junction had 11 bases not matched to a gene; V was cut back by 11 bases and J by 6 bases.